The 21 T cell receptor beta chains reported below all come from one sample, sequenced in a study of early T cells in non-severe SARS-CoV-2 infection. TCRdb re-called the 5' RACE reads with MiXCR, one entry per CDR3 protein. The repertoire consists of some 98,000 distinct CDR3 sequences, with 9.5% to 12% occurring once and the leading ten covering approximately 5%. What was sequenced was whole blood. Receptors originate from an adult who was a healthcare worker with PCR-confirmed SARS-CoV-2 infection or an uninfected control (not recorded which).

This clonotype was counted a few times. The chain employs TRBV1 and TRBJ2-7; no check of the table's D call, TRBD2, against the DNA was made. TRBV1 is deemed a pseudogene. The CDR3 is 17 residues long. CDR3: CTSSQDDLTSDSYEQYF. The CDR3 nucleotides read TGCACCAGCAGCCAAGACGACCTGACTAGCGACTCCTACGAGCAGTACTTC.

This clonotype was counted only a few times. V gene TRBV5-5 combines with J gene TRBJ2-1; the D gene is possibly TRBD1 (5 bases). Germline assignment: CDR1 SGHKS and CDR2 YYEKEE (reference sequence). The V and J ends lost 3 bases and 1 base respectively, with 17 bases between them. There are 17 residues in the CDR3. The CDR3 loop is CASSSKDRGRSYNEQFF. Here the CDR3 DNA reads TGTGCCAGCAGCTCCAAGGATAGGGGAAGGTCCTACAATGAGCAGTTCTTC.

There are many counts of this clonotype. V gene TRBV7-9 combines with J gene TRBJ1-2, with D possibly being TRBD1 (5 bases). Trimming removed 6 bases from V and 6 bases from J, with 20 bases in between. The CDR3 extends over 15 amino acids. CDR1 is SEHNR, CDR2 FQNEAQ, per germline (reference sequence). Here the CDR3 DNA reads TGTGCCAGCAGGTCCAACCGGGACCGAATTAATGGCTACACCTTC. Its protein product is CASRSNRDRINGYTF.

This clonotype was picked up a small number of times. The gene calls are TRBV5-1 and TRBJ2-6, with D perhaps matching TRBD1 or TRBD2 (5 bases each). V was trimmed by 7 bases and J by 4 bases, leaving 15 bases between them. The CDR3 runs to 15 residues. Germline V CDR1 and CDR2: SGHRS, YFSETQ. In nucleotides, the CDR3 is TGCGCCAGCGGGACGGGCACCGGCGGGGCCAACGTCCTGACTTTC. This codes for CASGTGTGGANVLTF.

This clonotype was picked up a small number of times. The chain combines TRBV3-1 with TRBJ1-1; D unresolved. Trimming removed 0 bases from V and 6 bases from J, with 8 bases in between. This CDR3 comprises 13 residues. The germline CDR1 and CDR2 sequences are LGHDT and YNNKEL (reference sequence). The DNA of the CDR3 is TGTGCCAGCAGCCAAGATTACGGCTCTGAAGCTTTCTTT. Translating it yields CASSQDYGSEAFF.

The table lists this clonotype with many counts. V and J are TRBV19 and TRBJ1-6, with 8 positions matching TRBD1. The trim removed 7 bases at V and 1 base at J, leaving 9 bases unmatched. This CDR3 is 17 amino acids long. Germline lookup yields CDR1 LNHDA and CDR2 SQIVND (reference sequence). In nucleotides, the CDR3 is TGTGCCAGTACCACAGGGGGTTATGAATCCTATAATTCACCCCTCCACTTT. Amino acid sequence: CASTTGGYESYNSPLHF.

The CDR3 reads CASSLRLAGGYTDTQYF. DNA for the CDR3: TGTGCCAGCAGCTTAAGACTAGCGGGGGGTTACACAGATACGCAGTATTTT. The chain couples TRBV7-2 to TRBJ2-3; 13 bases match TRBD2. V trimming: 2 bases; J trimming: 2 bases; junction bases outside the gene matches: 4. This CDR3 has 17 residues. Germline values: CDR1 SGHTA, CDR2 FQGNSA. Full variable domain (rest looked up from reference TRBV7-2 and TRBJ2-3): GAGVSQSPSNKVTEKGKDVELRCDPISGHTALYWYRQSLGQGLEFLIYFQGNSAPDKSGLPSDRFSAERTGGSVSTLTIQRTQQEDSAVYLCASSLRLAGGYTDTQYFGPGTRLTVL.

J is TRBJ1-2 and V is TRBV11-2; unclear D gene. The germline CDR1 and CDR2 sequences are SGHAT and FQNNGV. Between the trimmed V and J ends, which lost 4 bases and 3 bases, there was a span of 15 bases. The CDR3 totals 15 residues. CDR3 DNA: TGTGCCAGCAGCTCCAGCCTCTCGGGCGACTATGGCTACACCTTC. Protein sequence: CASSSSLSGDYGYTF.

This clonotype was recorded many times. The chain recombines TRBV29-1 with TRBJ1-1, with D possibly TRBD1 on 6 matching bases. The CDR3 spans 16 residues. Looked up from germline, CDR1 is SQVTM and CDR2 is ANQGSEA. V dropped 5 bases and J dropped 3 bases, with 22 bases sitting between them. DNA of the CDR3: TGCAGCGTTTCAGACAGGCGCTTTCAATGGGACACTGAAGCTTTCTTT. This encodes CSVSDRRFQWDTEAFF.

V usage is TRBV20-1 and J usage is TRBJ1-2, with TRBD1 as a possible D gene (5 bases). Germline V gene sequence: CDR1 DFQATT, CDR2 SNEGSKA (reference sequence). The CDR3 has 11 amino acids. Deletions cut 4 bases from V and 5 bases from J, with 8 bases between. CDR3: CSAIEGYGYTF. The CDR3 DNA reads as TGCAGTGCTATCGAGGGGTATGGCTACACCTTC.

The table lists this clonotype with a few counts. The chain uses TRBV6-5 and TRBJ2-1, with D possibly being TRBD2 (7 bases). Germline values: CDR1 MNHEY, CDR2 SVGAGI. V was shortened by 1 base and J by 4 bases, with 17 bases between the two germline ends. This CDR3 spans 17 amino acids. CDR3 residues: CASSYLGGGPHYNEQFF. CDR3 bases: TGTGCCAGCAGTTACTTGGGCGGGGGCCCCCATTACAATGAGCAGTTCTTC.

This clonotype came up a few times. This sequence joins TRBV7-6 and TRBJ2-3; D might be TRBD1 (6 bases). Germline V gene lookup returns CDR1 SGHVS and CDR2 FNYEAQ. The CDR3 runs 16 residues. With 5 bases removed from V and 2 bases from J, the gap between germline ends came to 17 bases. CDR3 DNA sequence: TGTGCCAGCAGCCCCAGGGGCAGCAGGGACACAGATACGCAGTATTTT. As protein: CASSPRGSRDTDTQYF.

This chain links TRBV2 with TRBJ2-5; no clear D. CDR3 length equals 14 residues. Germline assignment: CDR1 SNHLY and CDR2 FYNNEI. Trimming took off 8 bases at V and 9 bases at J, with 22 bases between the two ends. CDR3 sequence (DNA): TGTGCCAGCCACGGAAGGGTCGAGCTCGCGGCCCAGTACTTC. Amino acids: CASHGRVELAAQYF.

This clonotype was counted a few times. The genes are TRBV28 and TRBJ1-1, with D perhaps TRBD1 (5 bases). Germline values: CDR1 MDHEN, CDR2 SYDVKM. Trimming pared 3 bases from V and 3 bases from J, leaving 14 bases between. CDR3 length: 15 amino acids. The DNA for the CDR3 is TGTGCCAGCAGTTTCGTGCACAGGTACTACACTGAAGCTTTCTTT. Translating it yields CASSFVHRYYTEAFF.

The chain carries TRBV9 and TRBJ2-1; 10 nucleotides agree with TRBD2. Germline V lookup: CDR1 SGDLS, CDR2 YYNGEE. With 1 base clipped from V and 10 bases from J, the junction kept 11 bases outside the gene matches. CDR3 length equals 16 residues. CDR3 DNA sequence: TGTGCCAGCAGCGTATCCCCAACTAGCGGGGAGCGAGAGCAGTTCTTC. Translating gives CASSVSPTSGEREQFF.

The chain has TRBV29-1 and TRBJ2-4; the match to TRBD1 covers 9 bases. The CDR3 contains 16 residues. V was pared by 6 bases and J by 4 bases, with 13 bases of the junction left unmatched. Germline V gene data show CDR1 as SQVTM and CDR2 as ANQGSEA. Here the CDR3 reads CSVGIRGQGGKNIQYF. As DNA, the CDR3 is TGCAGCGTCGGAATTAGGGGACAGGGAGGTAAAAACATTCAGTACTTC.

This clonotype occurred a few times. The chain links TRBV27 to TRBJ1-5, with TRBD1 matching 7 bases. J gave up 7 bases and V 6 bases, and 12 bases lay outside the gene matches. The CDR3 is 15 amino acids. Germline V gives CDR1 MNHEY, CDR2 SMNVEV (reference sequence). DNA of the CDR3: TGTGCCAGCAGAGAAGGGGGGGCAGGGGGACAGCCCCAGCATTTT. Encoded protein: CASREGGAGGQPQHF.

This clonotype turned up a few times. CDR3 region: CASSLAPNRQGATDTQYF. The CDR3 coding sequence is TGTGCCAGCAGCTTGGCCCCCAACCGACAGGGAGCCACAGATACGCAGTATTTT. J is TRBJ2-3 and V is TRBV5-6; 7 positions agree with TRBD1. The trim removed 0 bases at V and 2 bases at J, leaving 12 bases unmatched. CDR3 length: 18 amino acids. In germline, CDR1 is SGHDT, CDR2 YYEEEE. The full variable domain, its missing parts supplied by reference TRBV5-6 and TRBJ2-3, is DAGVTQSPTHLIKTRGQQVTLRCSPKSGHDTVSWYQQALGQGPQFIFQYYEEEERQRGNFPDRFSGHQFPNYSSELNVNALLLGDSALYLCASSLAPNRQGATDTQYFGPGTRLTVL.

In this sample, this clonotype turned up many times. The chain carries TRBV20-1 and TRBJ1-1; D is uncertain. V lost 6 bases and J 10 bases, leaving 12 bases between the germline ends. The CDR3 spans 10 residues. Germline CDR1 is DFQATT and CDR2 is SNEGSKA (reference sequence). The CDR3 sequence: CSATQNGAFF. The CDR3 DNA reads as TGCAGTGCAACTCAGAACGGAGCTTTCTTT.

This clonotype has more than one count but fewer than ten. The chain uses TRBV6-1 and TRBJ1-1; 10 nucleotides align to TRBD1. Germline V lookup: CDR1 MNHNS, CDR2 SASEGT. V trimming: 5 bases; J trimming: 5 bases; junction bases outside the gene matches: 5. There are 14 residues in the CDR3. Written as DNA, the CDR3 is TGTGCCAGCAGTTCAGACAGGGGGCGAACTGAAGCTTTCTTT. It yields the protein CASSSDRGRTEAFF.

This sequence joins TRBV28 and TRBJ2-2; 9 bases agree with TRBD2. Unmatched junction bases numbered 4, after V lost 7 bases and J lost 1 base. The CDR3 sequence is 15 residues long. CDR1 is MDHEN, CDR2 SYDVKM, per germline. The CDR3 DNA is TGTGCCAGCATAGGACTAGCGCAGAACACCGGGGAGCTGTTTTTT. This translates into CASIGLAQNTGELFF.